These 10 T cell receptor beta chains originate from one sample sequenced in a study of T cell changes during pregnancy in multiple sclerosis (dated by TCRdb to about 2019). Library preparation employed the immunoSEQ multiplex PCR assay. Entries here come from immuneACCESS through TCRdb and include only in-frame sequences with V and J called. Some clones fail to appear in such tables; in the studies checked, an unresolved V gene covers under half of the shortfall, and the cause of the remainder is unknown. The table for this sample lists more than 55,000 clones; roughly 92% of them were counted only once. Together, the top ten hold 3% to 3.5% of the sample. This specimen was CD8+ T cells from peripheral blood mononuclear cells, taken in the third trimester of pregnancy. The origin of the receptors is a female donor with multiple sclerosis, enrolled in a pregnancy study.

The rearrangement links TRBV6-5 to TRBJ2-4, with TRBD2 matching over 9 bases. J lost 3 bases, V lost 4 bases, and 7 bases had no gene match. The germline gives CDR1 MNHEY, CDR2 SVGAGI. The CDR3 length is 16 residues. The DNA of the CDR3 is TGTGCCAGCAGTTTTACGACTAGCGGCTTCAAAAACATTCAGTACTTC. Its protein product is CASSFTTSGFKNIQYF.

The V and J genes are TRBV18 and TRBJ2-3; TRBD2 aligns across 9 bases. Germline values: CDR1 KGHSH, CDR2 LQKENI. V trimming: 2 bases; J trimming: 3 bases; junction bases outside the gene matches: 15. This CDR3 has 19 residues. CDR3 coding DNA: TGTGCCAGCTCACCAAGGAGGAAGCGGGAGGTCCCGGGGACAGATACGCAGTATTTT. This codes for CASSPRRKREVPGTDTQYF.

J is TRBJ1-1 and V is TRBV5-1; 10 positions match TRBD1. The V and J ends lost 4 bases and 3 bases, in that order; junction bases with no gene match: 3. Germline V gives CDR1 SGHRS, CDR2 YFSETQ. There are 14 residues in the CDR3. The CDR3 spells CASSEGQGHTEAFF. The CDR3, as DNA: TGCGCCAGCAGCGAGGGACAGGGGCACACTGAAGCTTTCTTT. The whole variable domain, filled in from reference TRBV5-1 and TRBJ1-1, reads KAGVTQTPRYLIKTRGQQVTLSCSPISGHRSVSWYQQTPGQGLQFLFEYFSETQRNKGNFPGRFSGRQFSNSRSEMNVSTLELGDSALYLCASSEGQGHTEAFFGQGTRLTVV.

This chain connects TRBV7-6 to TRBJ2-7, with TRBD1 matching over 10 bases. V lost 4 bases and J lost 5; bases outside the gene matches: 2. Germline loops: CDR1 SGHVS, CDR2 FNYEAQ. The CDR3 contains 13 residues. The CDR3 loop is CASSSDRGNEQYF. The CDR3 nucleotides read TGTGCCAGCAGCTCGGACAGGGGGAACGAGCAGTACTTC.

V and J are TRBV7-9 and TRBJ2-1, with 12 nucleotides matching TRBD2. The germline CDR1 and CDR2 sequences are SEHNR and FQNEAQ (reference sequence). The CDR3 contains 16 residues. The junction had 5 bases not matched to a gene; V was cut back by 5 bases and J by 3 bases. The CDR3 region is CASSQLAGGVYNEQFF. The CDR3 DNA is TGTGCCAGCAGCCAACTAGCGGGAGGCGTCTACAATGAGCAGTTCTTC. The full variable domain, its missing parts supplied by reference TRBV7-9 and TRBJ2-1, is DTGVSQNPRHKITKRGQNVTFRCDPISEHNRLYWYRQTLGQGPEFLTYFQNEAQLEKSRLLSDRFSAERPKGSFSTLEIQRTEQGDSAMYLCASSQLAGGVYNEQFFGPGTRLTVL.

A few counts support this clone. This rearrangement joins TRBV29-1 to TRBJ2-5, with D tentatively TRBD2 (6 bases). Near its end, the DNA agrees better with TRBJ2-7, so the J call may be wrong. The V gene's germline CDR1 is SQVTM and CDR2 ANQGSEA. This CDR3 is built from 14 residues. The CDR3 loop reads CSVSGPSVSYEQYF. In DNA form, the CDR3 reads TGCAGCGTCTCGGGGCCTAGCGTCTCCTACGAGCAGTACTTC.

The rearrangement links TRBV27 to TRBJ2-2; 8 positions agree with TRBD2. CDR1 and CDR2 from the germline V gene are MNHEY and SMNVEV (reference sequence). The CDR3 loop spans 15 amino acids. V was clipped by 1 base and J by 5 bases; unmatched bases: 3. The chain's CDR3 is CASSLYSGVTGELFF. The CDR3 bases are TGTGCCAGCAGTTTATATAGCGGGGTTACCGGGGAGCTGTTTTTT.

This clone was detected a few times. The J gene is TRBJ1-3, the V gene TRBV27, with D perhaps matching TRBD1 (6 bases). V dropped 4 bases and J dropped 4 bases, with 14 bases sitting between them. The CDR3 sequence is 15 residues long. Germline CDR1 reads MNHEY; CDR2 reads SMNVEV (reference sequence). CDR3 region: CASSSHRAAGNTIYF. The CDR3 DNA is TGTGCCAGCAGTTCACACAGGGCGGCCGGAAACACCATATATTTT.

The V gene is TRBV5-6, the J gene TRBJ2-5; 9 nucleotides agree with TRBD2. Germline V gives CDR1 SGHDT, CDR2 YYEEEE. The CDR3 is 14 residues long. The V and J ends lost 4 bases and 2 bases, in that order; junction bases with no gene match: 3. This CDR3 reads CASSDTSGQETQYF. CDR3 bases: TGTGCCAGCAGCGACACTAGCGGGCAAGAGACCCAGTACTTC.

CDR3 amino acids: CASGLLGSTEAFF. DNA of the CDR3: TGTGCTAGTGGTTTGTTGGGGAGTACTGAAGCTTTCTTT. The chain joins TRBV12-5 to TRBJ1-1; D gene ambiguous. Germline-derived CDR1 and CDR2 are LGHNT and FRNRAP. CDR3 length equals 13 residues. Trimming took 2 bases from V and 5 from J, leaving 9 bases between them.